These 2 T cell receptor beta chains originate from one sample sequenced in a study of blood T cells in healthy people across ages. Using a J-beta primer mix together with a sample-barcoded 5' primer, a second PCR was run for roughly 7 to 12 cycles. One entry per CDR3 protein, called by TCRdb with MiXCR from the 5' RACE reads. This sample yields hundreds of thousands of distinct CDR3 sequences, of which about 30% are seen a single time; roughly 17% belongs to the top ten. Sequenced material: blood. The receptors come from a woman of 80 years or more in good health.

This clonotype was observed at least ten times. This chain uses TRBV20-1 with TRBJ2-5; TRBD1 matches at 9 bases. Germline V gives CDR1 DFQATT, CDR2 SNEGSKA (reference sequence). This CDR3 has 13 residues. After removal of 6 bases from V and 3 bases from J, the junction contained 5 bases not matched to a gene. The CDR3 sequence: CSAPRTGEETQYF. The CDR3 bases are TGCAGTGCGCCGAGGACAGGGGAAGAGACCCAGTACTTC.

Comment on this clonotype: This may be a read error: a much more frequent sequence differs by one nucleotide. The rearrangement uses TRBV7-9 and TRBJ1-5; 8 bases fit TRBD1. The CDR3 extends over 14 amino acids. The V gene's germline CDR1 is SEHNR and CDR2 FQNEAQ (reference sequence). The CDR3 region has the DNA TGTGCCGGCAGCCTTCAGGGGGCGGCTCAGCCCCAGCATTTT. It specifies CAGSLQGAAQPQHF.